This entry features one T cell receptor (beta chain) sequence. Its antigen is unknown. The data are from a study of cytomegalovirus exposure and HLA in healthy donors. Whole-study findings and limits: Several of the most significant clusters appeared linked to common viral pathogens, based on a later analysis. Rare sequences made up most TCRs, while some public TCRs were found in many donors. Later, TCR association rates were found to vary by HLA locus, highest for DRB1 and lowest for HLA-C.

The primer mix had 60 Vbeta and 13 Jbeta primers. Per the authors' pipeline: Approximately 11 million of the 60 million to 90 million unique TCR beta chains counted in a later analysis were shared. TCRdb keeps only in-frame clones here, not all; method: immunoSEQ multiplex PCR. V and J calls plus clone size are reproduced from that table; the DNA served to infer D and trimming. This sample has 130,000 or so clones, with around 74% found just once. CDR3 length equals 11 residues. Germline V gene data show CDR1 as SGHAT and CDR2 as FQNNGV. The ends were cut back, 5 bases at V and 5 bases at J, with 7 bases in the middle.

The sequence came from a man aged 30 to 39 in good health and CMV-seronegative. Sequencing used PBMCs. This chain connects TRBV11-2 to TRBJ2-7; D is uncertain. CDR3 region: CASSRGDEQYF. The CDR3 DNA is TGTGCCAGCAGCCGAGGTGACGAGCAGTACTTC.